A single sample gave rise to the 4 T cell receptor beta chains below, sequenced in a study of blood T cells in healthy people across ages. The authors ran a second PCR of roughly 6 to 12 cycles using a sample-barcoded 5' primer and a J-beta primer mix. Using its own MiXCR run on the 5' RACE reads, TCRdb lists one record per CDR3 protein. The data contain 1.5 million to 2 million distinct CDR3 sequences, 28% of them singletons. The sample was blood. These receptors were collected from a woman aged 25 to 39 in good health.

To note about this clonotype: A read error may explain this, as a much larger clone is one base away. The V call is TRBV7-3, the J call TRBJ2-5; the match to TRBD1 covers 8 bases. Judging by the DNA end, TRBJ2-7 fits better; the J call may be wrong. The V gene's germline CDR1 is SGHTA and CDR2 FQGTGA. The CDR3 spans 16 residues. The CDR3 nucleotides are TGTGCCAGCAGCATAGAGGGGCCGACAGGGGCTGGCGAGCAGTACTTC. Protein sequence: CASSIEGPTGAGEQYF.

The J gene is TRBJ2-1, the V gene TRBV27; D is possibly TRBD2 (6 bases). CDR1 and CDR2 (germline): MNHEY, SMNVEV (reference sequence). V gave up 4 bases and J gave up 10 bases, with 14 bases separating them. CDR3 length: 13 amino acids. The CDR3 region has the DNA TGTGCCAGCAGTTGGAGACTAGTGGGAGAGCAGTTCTTC. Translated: CASSWRLVGEQFF.

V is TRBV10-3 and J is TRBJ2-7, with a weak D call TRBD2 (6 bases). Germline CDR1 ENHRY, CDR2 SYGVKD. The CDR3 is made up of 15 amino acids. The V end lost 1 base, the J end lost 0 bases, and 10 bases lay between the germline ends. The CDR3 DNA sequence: TGTGCCATCAGTGAGTGGGACGGGAGCTCCTACGAGCAGTACTTC. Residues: CAISEWDGSSYEQYF.

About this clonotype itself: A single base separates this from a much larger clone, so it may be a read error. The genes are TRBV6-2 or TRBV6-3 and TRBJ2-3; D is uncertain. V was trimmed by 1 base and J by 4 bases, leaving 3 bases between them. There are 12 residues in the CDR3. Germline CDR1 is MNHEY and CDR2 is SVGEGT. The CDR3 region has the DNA TGTGCCAGCAGTTACTACTCAGATACGCAGTATTTT. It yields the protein CASSYYSDTQYF.